The TCR beta chain under discussion was sequenced for a study of T cell repertoires in cytomegalovirus infection (dated by TCRdb to about 2019). About the full investigation: Recently identified HLA-C-restricted CMV epitopes, whose presentation resists viral immunomodulation, were targeted by peptide stimulations together with well-studied HLA-B-restricted epitopes. Donor HLA type was relevant to the analysis, as public TCR beta signatures indicated carriage of CMV infection together with the matching HLA type. Results and caveats for the whole study, not just this receptor: The ex vivo response was dominated by HLA-C-restricted CMV-specific TCR beta clonotypes, and the single most frequent clonotype in two of eight donors was supplied by these HLA-C-restricted clonotypes. Carriers of CMV infection plus the relevant HLA type were discriminated by the cumulative frequency of public TCR beta family members in the study cohort and in an independent roughly 350-donor cohort.

CDR1 and CDR2 (SGHDN, FVKESK) derive from the germline V gene. V and J lose 3 bases and 1 base, and a span of 6 bases separates them. The cysteine opens and the phenylalanine closes a CDR3 of 13 amino acids. The read is trimmed to its CDR3 DNA, 39 bases read in frame from base 1. Sample treatment or condition, as interpreted from the label and publication: in vitro stimulation with specific CMV peptide epitopes to enrich CMV-specific T cells. This clonotype turned up a few times. What this receptor recognizes is not known. No quality values exist for individual bases; no much larger clone is one base distant. The sequencing machine was an Illumina HiSeq 1500. TCRdb reran the public reads through fastp at Q25 and MiXCR, keeping productive beta chains. Each CDR3 protein appears once, grouped with its most common genes and DNA. For this sample there are about 700,000 distinct CDR3 sequences; roughly 33% appear just once. 15% to 20% of the sample is taken by the ten largest.

This specimen consisted of cultured PBMCs, obtained from culture after CMV antigen stimulation. The chain is encoded by TRBV14 joined to TRBJ1-1; the D gene remains uncertain. This clonotype was sampled from a human donor in good health (CMV status not recorded). Some clones in this sample may be carry-over from other donors' samples. CDR3 protein: CASSQVANTEAFF. The DNA is as follows: TGTGCCAGCAGCCAGGTGGCGAACACTGAAGCTTTCTTT.